Listed here are 30 T cell receptor beta chains from one sample, sequenced in a study of T cells after yellow fever vaccination. In TCRdb, the 5' RACE reads were re-called with MiXCR into one record per CDR3 protein. Among about 170,000 distinct CDR3 sequences listed, 8% to 13% were seen once. The sample in question was CD8+ T cells sorted from PBMCs, obtained 15 days after the yellow fever booster vaccination. All receptors come from a man between 18 and 35 years old who received the YFV17D yellow fever vaccine.

This clonotype was seen a handful of times. The gene calls are TRBV29-1 and TRBJ2-5; D might be TRBD1 (6 bases). This CDR3 contains 14 residues. V lost 4 bases, J lost 5 bases, and 17 bases lay in between. Per the germline V gene, CDR1 is SQVTM and CDR2 is ANQGSEA. Here the CDR3 reads CSVVPAGAGETQYF. CDR3 in DNA: TGCAGCGTTGTTCCGGCAGGGGCAGGGGAGACCCAGTACTTC.

The chain uses TRBV4-2 and TRBJ2-1, with 10 bases aligning to TRBD2. V trimming: 4 bases; J trimming: 8 bases; junction bases outside the gene matches: 8. Looked up from germline, CDR1 is LGHNA and CDR2 is YNFKEQ. This CDR3 contains 15 residues. The CDR3 reads CASSPPSGGYDEQFF. The DNA for the CDR3 is TGTGCCAGCAGCCCCCCTAGCGGGGGTTATGATGAGCAGTTCTTC.

This clonotype showed up just a few times. The V gene is TRBV9, the J gene TRBJ2-1; 8 nucleotides line up with TRBD2. Germline values: CDR1 SGDLS, CDR2 YYNGEE. V lost 0 bases to trimming and J lost 0 bases; unmatched junction nucleotides: 14. The CDR3 is made up of 20 amino acids. The CDR3 nucleotides are TGTGCCAGCAGCGTAGACGGGACTAGTATCTATCGAGACTCCTACAATGAGCAGTTCTTC. This gives the protein CASSVDGTSIYRDSYNEQFF.

This clonotype was observed a few times. The chain joins TRBV4-2 to TRBJ2-7; D perhaps matches TRBD1 (6 bases). Germline assignment: CDR1 LGHNA and CDR2 YNFKEQ. There are 17 residues in the CDR3. V was trimmed by 3 bases and J by 0 bases, leaving 18 bases between them. CDR3 in amino acids: CASSQRLNRAFSYEQYF. The CDR3 bases are TGTGCCAGCAGCCAGCGATTAAACAGGGCCTTCTCCTACGAGCAGTACTTC.

This clonotype has just a few counts. V and J are TRBV7-2 and TRBJ2-1; D uncertain. The germline CDR1 and CDR2 sequences are SGHTA and FQGNSA. The V end lost 7 bases, the J end lost 5 bases, and 9 bases lay between the germline ends. The CDR3 length is 12 residues. The CDR3 region is CASTLLHNEQFF. The CDR3 DNA sequence: TGTGCCAGCACCTTGCTACACAATGAGCAGTTCTTC.

This clonotype was observed a few times. The chain carries TRBV20-1 and TRBJ2-7; D ambiguous. The germline CDR1 and CDR2 sequences are DFQATT and SNEGSKA (reference sequence). Trimming took 5 bases from V and 0 from J, leaving 14 bases between them. The CDR3 contains 14 residues. CDR3 loop: CSASHRVISYEQYV. In DNA form, the CDR3 reads TGCAGTGCTTCTCATCGGGTGATCTCCTACGAGCAGTACGTC.

This clonotype was recorded at least ten times. As DNA, the CDR3 is TGTGCCAGTAGTAAAGCGGGGGCAAGCGATGAGCAGTTCTTC. Its protein is CASSKAGASDEQFF. The V call is TRBV19, the J call TRBJ2-1, with 8 bases lining up with TRBD2. The germline gives CDR1 LNHDA, CDR2 SQIVND (reference sequence). This CDR3 contains 14 residues. Trimming took 4 bases from V and 8 from J; bases not matched to a gene: 7.

For the CDR3, the DNA is TGTGCCAGCACCTCCGTGAGCGCAGCCTACGAGCAGTACTTC. It yields the protein CASTSVSAAYEQYF. V and J are TRBV7-9 and TRBJ2-7; no clear D. Trimming pared 7 bases from V and 2 bases from J, leaving 15 bases between. CDR3 length: 14 residues. The germline V gene encodes CDR1 SEHNR and CDR2 FQNEAQ (reference sequence).

The V and J genes are TRBV4-1 and TRBJ1-1; possibly TRBD1 for D (5 bases). From germline, CDR1 is MGHRA and CDR2 YSYEKL. This CDR3 is built from 12 residues. V lost 3 bases and J 7 bases, leaving 9 bases between the germline ends. CDR3 sequence reads: CASSQADSEAFF. CDR3 coding DNA: TGCGCCAGCAGCCAGGCAGACAGTGAAGCTTTCTTT.

V is TRBV7-3 and J is TRBJ1-1, with D tentatively TRBD1 (5 bases). Germline CDR1 and CDR2: SGHTA and FQGTGA. The V end was cut by 2 bases, the J end by 1 base, with 11 bases between. The CDR3 spans 15 residues. CDR3 DNA: TGTGCCAGCAGCTTAGGGCCGGGGCAGAACACTGAAGCTTTCTTT. Its translation is CASSLGPGQNTEAFF.

Notes on this clonotype: A much larger clone differs by one base, so this may be a read error. The chain recombines TRBV6-5 with TRBJ1-5, with no clear D. Germline V gene sequence: CDR1 MNHEY, CDR2 SVGAGI. The CDR3 is made up of 10 amino acids. The CDR3 here is CASSYQPQLF. As DNA, the CDR3 is TGTGCCAGCAGTTACCAGCCCCAGCTTTTT.

In this sample, this clonotype turned up a few times. The chain employs TRBV7-9 and TRBJ1-2; 8 nucleotides agree with TRBD1. Germline CDR1 is SEHNR and CDR2 is FQNEAQ (reference sequence). V gave up 3 bases and J gave up 4 bases; unmatched junction bases: 4. This CDR3 has 14 residues. CDR3 residues: CASSLGQERYGYTF. As DNA, the CDR3 is TGTGCCAGCAGCTTGGGACAGGAACGCTATGGCTACACCTTC.

This CDR3 is CASSYRPSGLYNEQFF. The CDR3, as DNA: TGTGCCAGCAGTTACCGACCCAGCGGATTGTACAATGAGCAGTTCTTC. The genes are TRBV6-2 or TRBV6-3 and TRBJ2-1; tentatively, D is TRBD2 (5 bases). Germline-derived CDR1 and CDR2 are MNHEY and SVGEGT. The CDR3 has 16 amino acids. Trimming removed 2 bases from V and 4 bases from J, with 15 bases in between.

J is TRBJ2-1 and V is TRBV6-2 or TRBV6-3; 8 nucleotides match TRBD2. Trimming took 2 bases from V and 9 from J; bases not matched to a gene: 3. Per the germline V gene, CDR1 is MNHEY and CDR2 is SVGEGT. The CDR3 has 13 amino acids. CDR3 sequence reads: CASSYSGGSEQFF. The CDR3 region has the DNA TGTGCCAGCAGTTACAGCGGGGGCAGTGAGCAGTTCTTC.

This clonotype was seen repeatedly, ten times or more. This rearrangement joins TRBV4-2 to TRBJ2-3; D is perhaps TRBD1 or TRBD2 (5 bases each). CDR3 length: 13 residues. Germline loops: CDR1 LGHNA, CDR2 YNFKEQ. The V end was cut by 4 bases, the J end by 8 bases, with 13 bases between. CDR3 in amino acids: CASSPGTPGTQYF. The DNA of the CDR3 is TGTGCCAGCAGCCCAGGGACCCCCGGTACGCAGTATTTT.

This clonotype was detected many times. The rearrangement uses TRBV6-5 and TRBJ1-5; TRBD1 is a possible D gene (5 bases). V was shortened by 5 bases and J by 7 bases, with 18 bases between the two germline ends. CDR3 size: 15 residues. From germline, CDR1 is MNHEY and CDR2 SVGAGI. The CDR3 DNA reads TGTGCCAGCAGTCCCCTTCGGGGGTCGAGGCAGCCCCAGCATTTT. Amino acid sequence: CASSPLRGSRQPQHF.

This clonotype was observed many times. The chain links TRBV5-1 to TRBJ2-1; TRBD1 agrees at 8 bases. The length of the CDR3 is 13 residues. Germline lookup yields CDR1 SGHRS and CDR2 YFSETQ. The V and J ends lost 3 bases and 8 bases, in that order; junction bases with no gene match: 4. The CDR3 is CASSSDRAYEQFF. CDR3 DNA: TGCGCCAGCAGCTCGGACAGGGCCTATGAGCAGTTCTTC.

This clonotype was seen a few times. The chain uses TRBV9 and TRBJ2-4; either TRBD1 or TRBD2 may supply D (5 bases each). V was trimmed by 2 bases and J by 6 bases, leaving 12 bases between them. The CDR3 loop spans 14 amino acids. Germline V gives CDR1 SGDLS, CDR2 YYNGEE. CDR3 sequence (DNA): TGTGCCAGCAGCGTGGAAGGGGAGCGAAACATTCAGTACTTC. As protein: CASSVEGERNIQYF.

The J gene is TRBJ2-7, the V gene TRBV5-1, with D possibly being TRBD1 (5 bases). Germline V gene data show CDR1 as SGHRS and CDR2 as YFSETQ. Trimming took 1 base from V and 0 from J, leaving 8 bases between them. The CDR3 has 14 residues. The CDR3 nucleotides are TGCGCCAGCAGCTTGATGGGGCCCTCCTACGAGCAGTACTTC. It specifies CASSLMGPSYEQYF.

This clonotype was picked up a small number of times. The chain joins TRBV6-6 to TRBJ1-5, with D tentatively TRBD1 (5 bases). Trimming shortened V by 9 bases and J by 6 bases, and 15 bases separated the two germline ends. This CDR3 is built from 13 residues. Looked up from germline, CDR1 is MNHNY and CDR2 is SVGAGI (reference sequence). The chain's CDR3 is CASSAGGPQPQHF. The CDR3 DNA sequence: TGTGCCAGTTCCGCCGGGGGTCCTCAGCCCCAGCATTTT.

This clonotype was detected a few times. V usage is TRBV2 and J usage is TRBJ1-6; maybe TRBD1 (6 bases). The CDR3 runs to 16 residues. The ends were cut back, 5 bases at V and 4 bases at J, with 15 bases in the middle. Germline lookup yields CDR1 SNHLY and CDR2 FYNNEI. The DNA for the CDR3 is TGTGCCAGCAGTAAGAGACAGGTGCCGTATAATTCACCCCTCCACTTT. Amino acid sequence: CASSKRQVPYNSPLHF.

This clonotype was seen repeatedly, ten times or more. The chain employs TRBV19 and TRBJ2-1; TRBD2 aligns across 10 bases. Germline lookup yields CDR1 LNHDA and CDR2 SQIVND (reference sequence). The trim removed 5 bases at V and 4 bases at J, leaving 5 bases unmatched. The CDR3 is 15 amino acids. Here the CDR3 DNA reads TGTGCCAGTAGTTTAGCGGGGGGTCCTTACAATGAGCAGTTCTTC. It translates to CASSLAGGPYNEQFF.

The chain recombines TRBV18 with TRBJ2-5; 10 nucleotides agree with TRBD1. This CDR3 has 19 amino acids. V lost 0 bases to trimming and J lost 3 bases; unmatched junction nucleotides: 13. CDR1 is KGHSH and CDR2 is LQKENI in the germline V gene. The CDR3 DNA follows: TGTGCCAGCTCACCACCCACGGGACAGGGGAGACCCAATGAAGAGACCCAGTACTTC. Protein sequence: CASSPPTGQGRPNEETQYF.

This clonotype was recorded many times. The J gene is TRBJ2-2, the V gene TRBV6-5, with unresolved D. In germline, CDR1 is MNHEY, CDR2 SVGAGI. Trimming removed 2 bases from V and 0 bases from J, with 7 bases in between. CDR3 size: 15 residues. The CDR3 loop reads CASSYGQPNTGELFF. The DNA for the CDR3 is TGTGCCAGCAGTTACGGGCAGCCGAACACCGGGGAGCTGTTTTTT.

This clonotype was seen ten or more times. The chain links TRBV4-1 to TRBJ1-1, with no clear D. CDR1 is MGHRA and CDR2 is YSYEKL in the germline V gene. CDR3 size: 14 residues. The V gene lost 2 bases and the J gene lost 10 bases, with 17 bases spanning the gap. CDR3 amino acids: CASSQYTSSNGAFF. The DNA for the CDR3 is TGCGCCAGCAGCCAATATACCTCCTCAAACGGAGCTTTCTTT.

The J gene is TRBJ1-6, the V gene TRBV12-3 or TRBV12-4, with D uncertain. This CDR3 comprises 13 residues. Trimming shortened V by 0 bases and J by 7 bases, and 4 bases separated the two germline ends. CDR3 DNA: TGTGCCAGCAGTTTAGCACCGAATTCACCCCTCCACTTT. Protein sequence: CASSLAPNSPLHF.

Only a few counts were recorded for this clonotype. The chain employs TRBV7-8 and TRBJ1-6; D is unclear. This CDR3 is 15 amino acids long. The germline gives CDR1 SGHVS, CDR2 FQNEAQ. Trimming took off 2 bases at V and 7 bases at J, with 12 bases between the two ends. This CDR3 reads CASSLMRGANSPLHF. As DNA, the CDR3 is TGTGCCAGCAGCTTAATGCGGGGAGCAAATTCACCCCTCCACTTT.

J is TRBJ1-5 and V is TRBV15, with 10 bases fitting TRBD1. Unmatched junction bases numbered 5, after V lost 5 bases and J lost 4 bases. This CDR3 comprises 15 residues. The germline V gene has CDR1 LNHNV and CDR2 YYDKDF (reference sequence). The DNA for the CDR3 is TGTGCCACCAGCCGATGGGACAGGGGAAATCAGCCCCAGCATTTT. Translating it yields CATSRWDRGNQPQHF.

This clonotype was seen a few times. This chain connects TRBV6-5 to TRBJ2-7, with a weak D call TRBD1 (5 bases). V shed 5 bases and J shed 3 bases, with 11 bases lying between them. The CDR3 is 13 amino acids. Germline CDR1 and CDR2: MNHEY and SVGAGI. CDR3 sequence (DNA): TGTGCCAGCAGTGCGACAGAGTACTACGAGCAGTACTTC. Translating it yields CASSATEYYEQYF.

This clonotype was counted between two and nine times. Here the CDR3 DNA reads TGTGCCAGCAGCCCAGACGGGGGCCCCTATAATTCACCCCTCCACTTT. As protein: CASSPDGGPYNSPLHF. V and J are TRBV2 and TRBJ1-6, with D perhaps matching TRBD1 (6 bases). Trimming shortened V by 6 bases and J by 2 bases, and 14 bases separated the two germline ends. CDR3 size: 16 residues. The germline gives CDR1 SNHLY, CDR2 FYNNEI.